This T cell receptor (beta chain) was retrieved from a study of T-cell memory formation after mild COVID-19. This clonotype was picked up many times. Germline CDR1 SNHLY, CDR2 FYNNEI. The CDR3 has 14 residues. The V and J ends lost 6 bases and 5 bases, in that order; junction bases with no gene match: 3. TCRdb recomputed calls from the 5' RACE reads with MiXCR, one row per CDR3 protein. The sample records about 250,000 distinct CDR3 sequences, less than 20% being singletons. The TCR was taken from a man younger than 30 who had mild COVID-19 (a few samples of this study predate the infection). Cell type and time point are not known. The sequenced material came from PBMCs or a T cell subset sorted from them (not recorded which). The chain joins TRBV2 to TRBJ2-2, with 10 bases lining up with TRBD2. The CDR3 sequence is CASSILAGTGELFF. The CDR3 region has the DNA TGTGCCAGCAGCATACTAGCGGGGACCGGGGAGCTGTTTTTT.